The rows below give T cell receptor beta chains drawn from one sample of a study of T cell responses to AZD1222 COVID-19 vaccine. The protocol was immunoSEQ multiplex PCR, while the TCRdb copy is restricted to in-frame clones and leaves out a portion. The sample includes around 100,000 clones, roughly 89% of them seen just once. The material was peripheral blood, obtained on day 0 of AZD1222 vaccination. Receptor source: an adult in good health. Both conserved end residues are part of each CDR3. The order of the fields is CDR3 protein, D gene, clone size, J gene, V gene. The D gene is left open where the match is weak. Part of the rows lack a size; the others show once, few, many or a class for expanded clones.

CASTERGIVNTIYF | - | - | TRBJ1-3 | TRBV7-2
CASSPGALLFF | - | - | TRBJ2-1 | TRBV28
CSVGDGGQLRRQYF | - | - | TRBJ2-7 | TRBV29-1
CASSYQQGLPNTEAFF | - | - | TRBJ1-1 | TRBV6-5
CATQTGPRNTIYF | TRBD1 | - | TRBJ1-3 | TRBV19
CASAPLGTGEKLFF | TRBD1 | once | TRBJ1-4 | TRBV5-1
CAISESGSFNQPQHF | - | - | TRBJ1-5 | TRBV10-3
CASSLLGTSRWEQYF | - | few | TRBJ2-7 | TRBV7-8
CASSLGGLQDTEAFF | - | - | TRBJ1-1 | TRBV7-2
CASSGTNYNEQFF | - | once | TRBJ2-1 | TRBV10-2
CASSLWGWGGFSNQPQHF | - | once | TRBJ1-5 | TRBV28
CASSFQLVPNTGELFF | - | - | TRBJ2-2 | TRBV6-5
CASSQDRARGTEAFF | TRBD1 | - | TRBJ1-1 | TRBV27
CASSEVSTSYTQYF | - | - | TRBJ2-3 | TRBV6-1
CASSLDRRGELFF | - | - | TRBJ2-2 | TRBV27
CASSLTGTGAGNTIYF | TRBD1 | - | TRBJ1-3 | TRBV5-6
CASSLAGVLTTDTQYF | - | - | TRBJ2-3 | TRBV7-6
CASSDRQGSLNEQFF | TRBD1 | - | TRBJ2-1 | TRBV11-2
CASGGVGNQPQHF | - | - | TRBJ1-5 | TRBV12-3/TRBV12-4
CASSYSRTSTDTQYF | - | - | TRBJ2-3 | TRBV6-2/TRBV6-3
CASSQGLAGVEQYF | TRBD2 | - | TRBJ2-7 | TRBV4-3
CASSLLQGGQPQHF | - | - | TRBJ1-5 | TRBV28